These T cell receptor beta chains were read from a single sample in a study of PD-1 blockade in classical Hodgkin lymphoma. Assay used: immunoSEQ multiplex PCR; TCRdb lists only in-frame clones, some missing. The sample yields about 61,000 clones, 75% to 90% seen once. The sample consisted of peripheral blood mononuclear cells (PBMCs), taken at baseline. The receptors were gathered from a human donor with classical Hodgkin lymphoma. The CDR3 runs from the conserved cysteine through the conserved F or W. The D gene is left open where the match is weak. Expanded clones get a size class; other rows say once, few or many, or leave the size out.

d_call: .; j_call: TRBJ1-1; clone_size: .; v_call: TRBV15; cdr3_aa: CATSRAGHTNTEAFF; cdr3_nt: TGTGCCACCAGCAGAGCAGGACATACGAACACTGAAGCTTTCTTT
d_call: TRBD1; j_call: TRBJ1-5; clone_size: .; v_call: TRBV19; cdr3_aa: CASSIFRTGGPNQPQHF; cdr3_nt: TGTGCCAGTAGTATTTTTCGGACAGGGGGACCCAATCAGCCCCAGCATTTT
d_call: .; j_call: TRBJ1-2; clone_size: few; v_call: TRBV29-1; cdr3_aa: CSAKIGSYGYTF; cdr3_nt: TGCAGCGCCAAGATCGGGTCCTATGGCTACACCTTC
d_call: TRBD1; j_call: TRBJ2-3; clone_size: few; v_call: TRBV28; cdr3_aa: CASSLMFRTGTHDTQYF; cdr3_nt: TGTGCCAGCAGTTTAATGTTCAGGACAGGGACCCATGATACGCAGTATTTT
d_call: .; j_call: TRBJ1-2; clone_size: once; v_call: TRBV20-1; cdr3_aa: CSAFDGYTF; cdr3_nt: TGCAGTGCTTTCGATGGCTACACCTTC
d_call: TRBD1; j_call: TRBJ2-1; clone_size: .; v_call: TRBV6-4; cdr3_aa: CASSAQGDGEQFF; cdr3_nt: TGTGCCAGCAGCGCACAGGGGGACGGCGAGCAGTTCTTC
d_call: TRBD2; j_call: TRBJ2-3; clone_size: .; v_call: TRBV18; cdr3_aa: CASSTLAADTQYF; cdr3_nt: TGTGCCAGCTCAACCCTAGCGGCAGATACGCAGTATTTT
d_call: TRBD1; j_call: TRBJ1-5; clone_size: .; v_call: TRBV18; cdr3_aa: CASSEGQGVNQPQHF; cdr3_nt: TGTGCCAGCTCAGAGGGACAGGGTGTAAATCAGCCCCAGCATTTT
d_call: .; j_call: TRBJ2-7; clone_size: .; v_call: TRBV15; cdr3_aa: CATSIDRTRAYEQYF; cdr3_nt: TGTGCCACCAGTATCGACAGAACGAGGGCCTACGAGCAGTACTTC
d_call: .; j_call: TRBJ1-2; clone_size: .; v_call: TRBV7-4; cdr3_aa: CASSLDAGRPPYGYTF; cdr3_nt: TGTGCCAGCAGCCTCGACGCTGGACGGCCACCCTATGGCTACACCTTC
d_call: TRBD2; j_call: TRBJ2-5; clone_size: .; v_call: TRBV5-4; cdr3_aa: CASSTPGSGGASGTQYF; cdr3_nt: TGTGCCAGCAGCACCCCCGGTAGCGGGGGGGCCTCGGGGACCCAGTACTTC
d_call: .; j_call: TRBJ2-5; clone_size: .; v_call: TRBV6-5; cdr3_aa: CASKEWSPAGETQYF; cdr3_nt: TGTGCCAGCAAGGAGTGGAGTCCCGCTGGAGAGACCCAGTACTTC
d_call: TRBD1; j_call: TRBJ1-2; clone_size: .; v_call: TRBV18; cdr3_aa: CASSPRTGGDGYTF; cdr3_nt: TGTGCCAGCTCACCAAGGACAGGGGGCGACGGCTACACCTTC
d_call: TRBD1; j_call: TRBJ1-2; clone_size: .; v_call: TRBV27; cdr3_aa: CASSFHSPGTGGDDGYTF; cdr3_nt: TGTGCCAGCAGTTTTCACTCCCCCGGGACAGGGGGTGATGATGGCTACACCTTC
d_call: .; j_call: TRBJ1-2; clone_size: .; v_call: TRBV6-1; cdr3_aa: CASTPHNYGYTF; cdr3_nt: TGTGCCAGCACCCCACATAACTATGGCTACACCTTC
d_call: TRBD1; j_call: TRBJ1-2; clone_size: .; v_call: TRBV7-9; cdr3_aa: CASSPRRTGLPYGYTF; cdr3_nt: TGTGCCAGCAGCCCCCGTCGGACAGGTCTACCCTATGGCTACACCTTC
d_call: TRBD2; j_call: TRBJ2-5; clone_size: few; v_call: TRBV4-2; cdr3_aa: CASSQDGTSVETQYF; cdr3_nt: TGTGCCAGCAGCCAAGATGGGACTAGCGTAGAGACCCAGTACTTC
d_call: TRBD1; j_call: TRBJ2-7; clone_size: .; v_call: TRBV18; cdr3_aa: CASSSWTGVYEQYF; cdr3_nt: TGTGCCAGCTCATCCTGGACAGGGGTCTACGAGCAGTACTTC
d_call: .; j_call: TRBJ1-3; clone_size: few; v_call: TRBV2; cdr3_aa: CASQELYTIYF; cdr3_nt: TGTGCCAGCCAGGAGTTGTACACCATATATTTT
d_call: .; j_call: TRBJ2-5; clone_size: .; v_call: TRBV7-9; cdr3_aa: CASSLAAGGQETQYF; cdr3_nt: TGTGCCAGCAGCTTAGCCGCAGGGGGGCAAGAGACCCAGTACTTC
d_call: .; j_call: TRBJ1-2; clone_size: .; v_call: TRBV12-5; cdr3_aa: CASGLGQYGYTF; cdr3_nt: TGTGCTAGTGGTTTGGGACAGTATGGCTACACCTTC
d_call: TRBD1; j_call: TRBJ1-2; clone_size: once; v_call: TRBV5-1; cdr3_aa: CASSPGQDYGYTF; cdr3_nt: TGCGCCAGCAGCCCGGGACAGGATTATGGCTACACCTTC
d_call: .; j_call: TRBJ2-2; clone_size: .; v_call: TRBV6-5; cdr3_aa: CASSYSVDTGELFF; cdr3_nt: TGTGCCAGCAGTTACTCGGTTGACACCGGGGAGCTGTTTTTT
d_call: .; j_call: TRBJ1-2; clone_size: .; v_call: TRBV4-1; cdr3_aa: CASSQAQGDFNYGYTF; cdr3_nt: TGCGCCAGCAGCCAAGCCCAGGGAGACTTTAACTATGGCTACACCTTC
d_call: .; j_call: TRBJ2-3; clone_size: .; v_call: TRBV7-2; cdr3_aa: CASSLPRGAVADTQYF; cdr3_nt: TGTGCCAGCAGCTTGCCAAGGGGGGCGGTAGCAGATACGCAGTATTTT
d_call: .; j_call: TRBJ2-7; clone_size: .; v_call: TRBV21-1; cdr3_aa: CASSLRTSGGLGGYEQYF; cdr3_nt: TGTGCCAGCAGCCTCCGGACTAGCGGGGGCCTTGGAGGATACGAGCAGTACTTC
d_call: .; j_call: TRBJ1-5; clone_size: .; v_call: TRBV18; cdr3_aa: CASSLGEGGGSRQPQHF; cdr3_nt: TGTGCCAGCTCCCTCGGCGAGGGAGGAGGTTCGCGGCAGCCCCAGCATTTT
d_call: .; j_call: TRBJ2-2; clone_size: few; v_call: TRBV5-6; cdr3_aa: CASSLDLSTGELFF; cdr3_nt: TGTGCCAGCAGCTTGGACTTGAGTACCGGGGAGCTGTTTTTT
d_call: .; j_call: TRBJ2-7; clone_size: .; v_call: TRBV19; cdr3_aa: CASSSARGISEQYF; cdr3_nt: TGTGCCAGTAGTTCAGCCAGGGGAATATCCGAGCAGTACTTC
d_call: .; j_call: TRBJ1-1; clone_size: .; v_call: TRBV5-4; cdr3_aa: CASSLQNTEAFF; cdr3_nt: TGTGCCAGCAGCTTACAGAACACTGAAGCTTTCTTT
d_call: TRBD2; j_call: TRBJ2-2; clone_size: once; v_call: TRBV6-5; cdr3_aa: CASSYGGGGAGGELFF; cdr3_nt: TGTGCCAGCAGTTACGGAGGCGGGGGAGCAGGCGGGGAGCTGTTTTTT
d_call: .; j_call: TRBJ1-1; clone_size: .; v_call: TRBV5-4; cdr3_aa: CASSLNQGNTEAFF; cdr3_nt: TGTGCCAGCAGCTTGAATCAAGGAAACACTGAAGCTTTCTTT
d_call: .; j_call: TRBJ2-3; clone_size: .; v_call: TRBV11-2; cdr3_aa: CASSLIYSDTQYF; cdr3_nt: TGTGCCAGCAGCTTAATTTATAGTGATACGCAGTATTTT
d_call: .; j_call: TRBJ1-5; clone_size: .; v_call: TRBV2; cdr3_aa: CASSPGWGSNQPQHF; cdr3_nt: TGTGCCAGCAGCCCCGGTTGGGGGAGCAATCAGCCCCAGCATTTT
d_call: .; j_call: TRBJ1-4; clone_size: .; v_call: TRBV10-3; cdr3_aa: CAISSDRPNEKLFF; cdr3_nt: TGTGCCATCAGTTCCGACAGACCGAATGAAAAACTGTTTTTT
d_call: .; j_call: TRBJ1-4; clone_size: .; v_call: TRBV7-9; cdr3_aa: CASSSTSATNEKLFF; cdr3_nt: TGTGCCAGCAGCTCGACGTCTGCAACTAATGAAAAACTGTTTTTT
d_call: .; j_call: TRBJ1-2; clone_size: .; v_call: TRBV5-6; cdr3_aa: CASSLLNGYTF; cdr3_nt: TGTGCCAGCAGCTTGTTAAATGGCTACACCTTC
d_call: .; j_call: TRBJ2-3; clone_size: .; v_call: TRBV5-4; cdr3_aa: CASSLVSDTQYF; cdr3_nt: TGTGCCAGCAGCTTGGTCTCAGATACGCAGTATTTT
d_call: .; j_call: TRBJ1-5; clone_size: once; v_call: TRBV7-2; cdr3_aa: CASSLLLSQPQHF; cdr3_nt: TGTGCCAGCAGCTTATTACTCTCTCAGCCCCAGCATTTT
d_call: .; j_call: TRBJ2-5; clone_size: .; v_call: TRBV29-1; cdr3_aa: CSVGRGETQYF; cdr3_nt: TGCAGCGTTGGTCGGGGAGAGACCCAGTACTTC
d_call: TRBD2; j_call: TRBJ2-5; clone_size: .; v_call: TRBV7-6; cdr3_aa: CASSFSGAIQETQYF; cdr3_nt: TGTGCCAGCAGTTTCAGCGGGGCGATACAAGAGACCCAGTACTTC
d_call: .; j_call: TRBJ2-7; clone_size: .; v_call: TRBV19; cdr3_aa: CASSTRVLDGTYEQYF; cdr3_nt: TGTGCCAGTAGCACCCGGGTCCTAGATGGGACCTACGAGCAGTACTTC
d_call: .; j_call: TRBJ2-7; clone_size: .; v_call: TRBV5-4; cdr3_aa: CASSYAPGVYEQYF; cdr3_nt: TGTGCCAGCAGCTACGCACCCGGTGTCTACGAGCAGTACTTC
d_call: .; j_call: TRBJ1-3; clone_size: .; v_call: TRBV6-6; cdr3_aa: CASSYSLRGSGNTIYF; cdr3_nt: TGTGCCAGCAGTTACTCTCTCCGGGGGTCTGGAAACACCATATATTTT
d_call: .; j_call: TRBJ1-1; clone_size: .; v_call: TRBV5-1; cdr3_aa: CASSLLPTAIYTEAFF; cdr3_nt: TGCGCCAGCAGCCTACTACCGACAGCGATCTACACTGAAGCTTTCTTT
d_call: .; j_call: TRBJ1-1; clone_size: few; v_call: TRBV7-9; cdr3_aa: CASSHGHTEAFF; cdr3_nt: TGTGCCAGCAGCCACGGCCACACTGAAGCTTTCTTT
d_call: .; j_call: TRBJ1-2; clone_size: .; v_call: TRBV6-1; cdr3_aa: CASSVAGLTSYTF; cdr3_nt: TGTGCCAGCAGTGTAGCGGGTCTGACGAGCTACACCTTC
d_call: .; j_call: TRBJ1-4; clone_size: .; v_call: TRBV28; cdr3_aa: CASSPPTQNEKLFF; cdr3_nt: TGTGCCAGCAGTCCCCCTACGCAGAATGAAAAACTGTTTTTT
d_call: .; j_call: TRBJ1-2; clone_size: .; v_call: TRBV18; cdr3_aa: CASSHGVQLTNYGYTF; cdr3_nt: TGTGCCAGCTCACACGGGGTTCAGCTCACTAACTATGGCTACACCTTC
d_call: .; j_call: TRBJ2-7; clone_size: .; v_call: TRBV4-1; cdr3_aa: CASSQATATTSYEQYF; cdr3_nt: TGCGCCAGCAGCCAAGCGACAGCTACTACATCCTACGAGCAGTACTTC
d_call: .; j_call: TRBJ1-1; clone_size: .; v_call: TRBV11-2; cdr3_aa: CASRQMGGPEAFF; cdr3_nt: TGTGCCAGCAGGCAAATGGGGGGTCCTGAAGCTTTCTTT